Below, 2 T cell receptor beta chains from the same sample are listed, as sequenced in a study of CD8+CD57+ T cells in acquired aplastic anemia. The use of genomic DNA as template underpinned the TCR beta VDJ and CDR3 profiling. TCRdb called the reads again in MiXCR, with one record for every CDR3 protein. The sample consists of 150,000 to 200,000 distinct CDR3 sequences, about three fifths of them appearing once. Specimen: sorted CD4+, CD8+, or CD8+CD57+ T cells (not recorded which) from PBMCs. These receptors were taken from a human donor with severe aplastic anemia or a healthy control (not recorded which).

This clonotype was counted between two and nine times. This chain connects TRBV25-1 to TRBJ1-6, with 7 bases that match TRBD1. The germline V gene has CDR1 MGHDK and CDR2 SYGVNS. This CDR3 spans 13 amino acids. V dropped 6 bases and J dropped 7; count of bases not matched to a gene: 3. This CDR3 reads CASSAGGNSPLHF. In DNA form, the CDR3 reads TGTGCCAGCAGCGCAGGGGGGAATTCACCCCTCCACTTT.

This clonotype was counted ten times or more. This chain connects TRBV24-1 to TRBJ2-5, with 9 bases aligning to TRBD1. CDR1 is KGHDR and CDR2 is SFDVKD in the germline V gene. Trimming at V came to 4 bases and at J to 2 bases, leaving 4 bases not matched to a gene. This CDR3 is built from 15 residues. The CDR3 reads CATSEQTGGQETQYF. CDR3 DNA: TGTGCCACCAGTGAGCAGACAGGGGGTCAAGAGACCCAGTACTTC.